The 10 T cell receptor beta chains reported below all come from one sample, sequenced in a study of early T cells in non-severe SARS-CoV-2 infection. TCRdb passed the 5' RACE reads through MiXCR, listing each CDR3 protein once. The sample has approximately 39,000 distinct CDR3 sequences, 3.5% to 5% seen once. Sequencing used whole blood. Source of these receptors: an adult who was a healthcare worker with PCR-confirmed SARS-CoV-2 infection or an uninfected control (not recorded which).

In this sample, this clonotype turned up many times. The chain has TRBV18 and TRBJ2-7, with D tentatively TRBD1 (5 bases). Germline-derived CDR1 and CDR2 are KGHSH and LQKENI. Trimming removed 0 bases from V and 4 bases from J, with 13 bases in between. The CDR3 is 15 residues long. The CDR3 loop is CASSPPAGIEYEQYF. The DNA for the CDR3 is TGTGCCAGCTCACCACCGGCAGGGATAGAGTACGAGCAGTACTTC. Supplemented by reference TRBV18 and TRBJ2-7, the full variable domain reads NAGVMQNPRHLVRRRGQEARLRCSPMKGHSHVYWYRQLPEEGLKFMVYLQKENIIDESGMPKERFSAEFPKEGPSILRIQQVVRGDSAAYFCASSPPAGIEYEQYFGPGTRLTVT.

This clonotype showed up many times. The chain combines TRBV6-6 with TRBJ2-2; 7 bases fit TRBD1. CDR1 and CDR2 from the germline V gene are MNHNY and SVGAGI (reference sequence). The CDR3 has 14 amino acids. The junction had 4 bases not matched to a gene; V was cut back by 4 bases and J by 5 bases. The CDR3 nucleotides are TGTGCCAGCAGTTTGCTACAGGGGACCGGGGAGCTGTTTTTT. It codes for CASSLLQGTGELFF.

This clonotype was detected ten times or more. DNA of the CDR3: TGTGCCAGCAGCGTAAAAGAGACCCAGTACTTC. This sequence encodes CASSVKETQYF. V gene TRBV11-2 combines with J gene TRBJ2-5; no clear D gene. The CDR3 sequence is 11 residues long. In germline, CDR1 is SGHAT, CDR2 FQNNGV. With 5 bases removed from V and 3 bases from J, the gap between germline ends came to 4 bases.

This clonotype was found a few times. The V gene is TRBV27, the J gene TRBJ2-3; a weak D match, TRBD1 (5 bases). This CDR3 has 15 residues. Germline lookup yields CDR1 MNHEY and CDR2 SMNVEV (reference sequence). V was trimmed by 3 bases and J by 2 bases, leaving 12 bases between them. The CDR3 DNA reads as TGTGCCAGCAGTTTCCGACAGAGCTACACAGATACGCAGTATTTT. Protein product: CASSFRQSYTDTQYF.

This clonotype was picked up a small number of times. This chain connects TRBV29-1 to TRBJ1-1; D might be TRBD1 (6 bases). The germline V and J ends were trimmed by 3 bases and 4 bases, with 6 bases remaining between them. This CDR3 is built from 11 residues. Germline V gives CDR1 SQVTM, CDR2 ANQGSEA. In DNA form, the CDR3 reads TGCAGCGTTGACAGGGGCACTGAAGCTTTCTTT. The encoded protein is CSVDRGTEAFF.

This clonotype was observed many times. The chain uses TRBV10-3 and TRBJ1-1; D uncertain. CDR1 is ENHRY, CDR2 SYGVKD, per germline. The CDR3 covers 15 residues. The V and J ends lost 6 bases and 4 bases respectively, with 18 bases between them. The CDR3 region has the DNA TGTGCCATCAGCAGTGTGTCCTCTATGGGCACTGAAGCTTTCTTT. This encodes CAISSVSSMGTEAFF.

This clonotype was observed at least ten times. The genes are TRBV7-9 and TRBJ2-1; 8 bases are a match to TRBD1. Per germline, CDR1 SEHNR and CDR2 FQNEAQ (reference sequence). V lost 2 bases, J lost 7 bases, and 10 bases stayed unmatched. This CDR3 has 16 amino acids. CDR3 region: CASSLSATGVGNEQFF. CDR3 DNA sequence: TGTGCCAGCAGCTTATCTGCGACAGGGGTAGGAAATGAGCAGTTCTTC. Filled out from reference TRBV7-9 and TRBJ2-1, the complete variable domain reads DTGVSQNPRHKITKRGQNVTFRCDPISEHNRLYWYRQTLGQGPEFLTYFQNEAQLEKSRLLSDRFSAERPKGSFSTLEIQRTEQGDSAMYLCASSLSATGVGNEQFFGPGTRLTVL.

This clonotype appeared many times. This CDR3 is CSITSGDWYEQFF. CDR3 sequence (DNA): TGCAGTATTACTAGCGGGGACTGGTATGAGCAGTTCTTC. The chain combines TRBV20-1 with TRBJ2-1; TRBD2 matches 10 bases. The trim removed 8 bases at V and 8 bases at J, leaving 9 bases unmatched. This CDR3 has 13 residues. In germline, CDR1 is DFQATT, CDR2 SNEGSKA (reference sequence).

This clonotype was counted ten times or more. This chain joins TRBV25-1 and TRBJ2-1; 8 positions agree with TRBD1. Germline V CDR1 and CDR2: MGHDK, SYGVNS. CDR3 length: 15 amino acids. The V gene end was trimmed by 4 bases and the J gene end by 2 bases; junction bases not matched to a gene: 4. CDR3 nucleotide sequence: TGTGCCAGCAGTGGGGACAGGATCACCTACAATGAGCAGTTCTTC. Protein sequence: CASSGDRITYNEQFF.

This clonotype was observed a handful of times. In DNA, the CDR3 is TGTGCCAGCAGTGAAGCGCTATCGACAGTTGGGGGAAACACCATATATTTT. It translates to CASSEALSTVGGNTIYF. V gene TRBV2 combines with J gene TRBJ1-3; tentative D call: TRBD1 (5 bases). V lost 0 bases and J lost 4, with 16 bases in between. The CDR3 is 17 amino acids. The V gene's germline CDR1 is SNHLY and CDR2 FYNNEI.